This T cell receptor (beta chain) was observed in a study of spatial heterogeneity in lung cancer. MiXCR was run by TCRdb on the 5' RACE reads, yielding one entry per CDR3 protein. The table shows more than 9,000 distinct CDR3 sequences, with around 5.6% occurring only once. Time point of the sample: sample taken at primary tumor resection. Samples came from 72 TRACERx patients with untreated early-stage lung cancer. Whole RNA, isolated from tumor, nontumor lung or frozen PBMC, was sequenced without prior sorting. Germline loops: CDR1 SQVTM, CDR2 ANQGSEA. The CDR3 runs 13 residues. Trimming cost V 3 bases and J 3 bases, with 10 bases left between them.

V usage is TRBV29-1 and J usage is TRBJ2-3, with D tentatively TRBD1 or TRBD2 (6 bases each). The starting material was normal lung tissue next to the tumor, obtained at surgery. The source is a male donor with early-stage non-small cell lung cancer. The chain's CDR3 is CSVEQGRTDTQYF. The CDR3 bases are TGCAGCGTTGAGCAGGGGAGGACAGATACGCAGTATTTT.